This passage covers 17 T cell receptor beta chains from one sample sequenced in a study of cytomegalovirus exposure and HLA in healthy donors. The PCR employed 60 Vbeta primers together with 13 Jbeta primers. Sequenced by immunoSEQ multiplex PCR; TCRdb stores in-frame clones only, minus some. There are approximately 200,000 clones in the sample; approximately 79% occur only once, and over 1.5% lies in the top ten. The sequenced sample consisted of PBMCs. Every receptor here comes from a young woman in good health and CMV-seronegative.

This sequence joins TRBV13 and TRBJ2-2; TRBD1 aligns across 8 bases. CDR3 length equals 15 residues. CDR1 and CDR2 from the germline V gene are PRHDT and FYEKMQ (reference sequence). Trimming cost V 6 bases and J 3 bases; bases outside gene matches: 6. For the CDR3, the DNA is TGTGCCAGCAGAGACACAGGGGGGTACACCGGGGAGCTGTTTTTT. This sequence encodes CASRDTGGYTGELFF.

The rearrangement uses TRBV7-2 and TRBJ2-1, with D tentatively TRBD2 (5 bases). The length of the CDR3 is 16 residues. Germline lookup yields CDR1 SGHTA and CDR2 FQGNSA. V was pared by 4 bases and J by 0 bases, with 13 bases between. The CDR3 nucleotides read TGTGCCAGCAGCTCCGGCCGGGGTGACTCCTACAATGAGCAGTTCTTC. It translates to CASSSGRGDSYNEQFF.

This chain uses TRBV6-5 with TRBJ2-5; D might be TRBD2 (6 bases). The CDR3 runs to 15 residues. The germline V gene has CDR1 MNHEY and CDR2 SVGAGI. Trimming cost V 0 bases and J 5 bases, with 13 bases left between them. The CDR3 nucleotides are TGTGCCAGCAGTTACTCCGGGAGACGTAGCGAGACCCAGTACTTC. Translation: CASSYSGRRSETQYF.

The CDR3 DNA reads as TGTGCCAGCAGACTATTCCGGAATGGTAATTCACCCCTCCACTTT. Amino acid sequence: CASRLFRNGNSPLHF. The V call is TRBV27, the J call TRBJ1-6, with unresolved D. Germline lookup yields CDR1 MNHEY and CDR2 SMNVEV (reference sequence). The CDR3 loop spans 15 amino acids. The germline V and J ends were trimmed by 6 bases and 6 bases, with 15 bases remaining between them.

The chain links TRBV11-2 to TRBJ2-5; 8 bases fit TRBD2. The germline V gene encodes CDR1 SGHAT and CDR2 FQNNGV. The CDR3 contains 15 residues. J gave up 1 base and V 3 bases, and 4 bases lay outside the gene matches. In DNA form, the CDR3 reads TGTGCCAGCAGCTTTGGAGCGGGGGTCCAAGAGACCCAGTACTTC. It yields the protein CASSFGAGVQETQYF.

The chain uses TRBV4-3 and TRBJ2-1; TRBD2 agrees at 8 bases. The CDR3 consists of 19 residues. Germline V gene sequence: CDR1 LGHNA, CDR2 YSLEER. With 5 bases clipped from V and 8 bases from J, the junction kept 23 bases outside the gene matches. CDR3 DNA: TGCGCCAGCAGCAGAGAGACGGGACTAGTCGGTAGTGCGGAGGATGAGCAGTTCTTC. Translated: CASSRETGLVGSAEDEQFF.

This sequence joins TRBV5-1 and TRBJ2-5; maybe TRBD2 (6 bases). Per the germline V gene, CDR1 is SGHRS and CDR2 is YFSETQ. The CDR3 runs to 15 residues. V was trimmed by 4 bases and J by 2 bases, leaving 15 bases between them. The CDR3 bases are TGCGCCAGCAGCCCAGAGCGGGTCTCACAAGAGACCCAGTACTTC. This codes for CASSPERVSQETQYF.

The rearrangement links TRBV6-1 to TRBJ2-7; 7 bases agree with TRBD1. This CDR3 is built from 12 residues. The J segment lost 3 bases and the V segment lost 7 bases, leaving 3 bases of the junction unmatched. Per the germline V gene, CDR1 is MNHNS and CDR2 is SASEGT. CDR3: CASTGGDYEQYF. In DNA, the CDR3 is TGTGCCAGCACAGGGGGAGACTACGAGCAGTACTTC.

This clone was counted a few times. V is TRBV5-1 and J is TRBJ2-7, with TRBD1 matching 9 bases. The CDR3 length is 15 residues. Trimming removed 2 bases from V and 0 bases from J; junction bases left unmatched: 3. Germline loops: CDR1 SGHRS, CDR2 YFSETQ. CDR3 nucleotide sequence: TGCGCCAGCAGCTTTACAGGGGGCGCCTCCTACGAGCAGTACTTC. Protein sequence: CASSFTGGASYEQYF. Looking up the rest from reference TRBV5-1 and TRBJ2-7 gives the full variable domain: KAGVTQTPRYLIKTRGQQVTLSCSPISGHRSVSWYQQTPGQGLQFLFEYFSETQRNKGNFPGRFSGRQFSNSRSEMNVSTLELGDSALYLCASSFTGGASYEQYFGPGTRLTVT.

This chain connects TRBV29-1 to TRBJ2-1; 9 nucleotides line up with TRBD2. CDR1 and CDR2 (germline): SQVTM, ANQGSEA. This CDR3 is 16 amino acids long. With 7 bases clipped from V and 4 bases from J, the junction kept 14 bases outside the gene matches. This chain's CDR3 is CSAIPLLAGIYNEQFF. The CDR3 nucleotides read TGCAGCGCCATACCCCTTCTAGCGGGAATATACAATGAGCAGTTCTTC.

The V and J genes are TRBV6-5 and TRBJ1-5, with D perhaps matching TRBD1 (6 bases). The CDR3 extends over 14 amino acids. Germline V gene sequence: CDR1 MNHEY, CDR2 SVGAGI. Trimming pared 5 bases from V and 6 bases from J, leaving 14 bases between. The CDR3, as DNA: TGTGCCAGCAGTGAAACAGGGCCCCCTCAGCCCCAGCATTTT. Amino acid sequence: CASSETGPPQPQHF.

This clone showed up just a few times. This chain uses TRBV21-1 with TRBJ2-5; TRBD1, the D gene given by the table, was not confirmed from the DNA. TRBV21-1 is annotated as a pseudogene. CDR3 size: 11 residues. CDR3 sequence reads: CARQYQETQYF. CDR3 sequence (DNA): TGTGCCAGACAGTACCAAGAGACCCAGTACTTC.

This clone was detected only once. This chain connects TRBV4-2 to TRBJ1-5; maybe TRBD1 (6 bases). V shed 3 bases and J shed 4 bases, with 13 bases lying between them. This CDR3 comprises 15 residues. Germline V gives CDR1 LGHNA, CDR2 YNFKEQ. The CDR3, as DNA: TGTGCCAGCAGCCAGGTGTACAGGGAAAATCAGCCCCAGCATTTT. Translated: CASSQVYRENQPQHF.

This chain links TRBV10-3 with TRBJ2-7, with 13 bases fitting TRBD2. CDR3 size: 14 residues. Germline loops: CDR1 ENHRY, CDR2 SYGVKD. The ends lost 10 bases at V and 6 bases at J; junction bases unmatched: 9. The CDR3 sequence: CATAGLAGVSEQYF. As DNA, the CDR3 is TGTGCCACAGCCGGACTAGCGGGAGTTTCCGAGCAGTACTTC.

The chain joins TRBV5-1 to TRBJ2-7, with TRBD2 identical over 8 bases. The germline V gene encodes CDR1 SGHRS and CDR2 YFSETQ. V lost 7 bases and J lost 5; bases outside the gene matches: 8. The CDR3 has 13 residues. CDR3 in DNA: TGCGCCAGCTCCAACGGGGGGGTGAACGAGCAGTACTTC. This sequence encodes CASSNGGVNEQYF.

The chain combines TRBV7-2 with TRBJ1-2; a possible D gene is TRBD1 (6 bases). The V end lost 1 base, the J end lost 4 bases, and 19 bases lay between the germline ends. This CDR3 has 17 amino acids. Germline V gene lookup returns CDR1 SGHTA and CDR2 FQGNSA. This CDR3 is CASSLGIGQTFIYGYTF. In DNA, the CDR3 is TGTGCCAGCAGCTTAGGCATCGGACAGACTTTCATCTATGGCTACACCTTC.

The gene calls are TRBV6-5 and TRBJ1-1; 9 positions match TRBD1. After removal of 6 bases from V and 4 bases from J, the junction contained 6 bases not matched to a gene. This CDR3 has 14 residues. Germline V gene lookup returns CDR1 MNHEY and CDR2 SVGAGI. In nucleotides, the CDR3 is TGTGCCAGCAGATACAGGGGGCCCGCCACTGAAGCTTTCTTT. This sequence encodes CASRYRGPATEAFF.